The T cell receptor beta chain under discussion was sequenced for a study of blood T cell repertoires in COVID-19. In the study overall: From T cells, B-cell-depleted T cells, or PBMCs came the material, which was cDNA or gDNA.

In the authors' methods: Amplification of reference gene primers was used by the study to estimate nucleated cell counts. Using immunoSEQ multiplex PCR, the repertoire was profiled, and TCRdb retains in-frame clones only, with some absent. V, J and clone size reflect that table, while D and trimming were determined from the DNA. The sample consists of about 120,000 clones, 85% of them appearing once. Trimming cost V 0 bases and J 11 bases, with 20 bases left between them. The CDR3 totals 16 residues. Germline V gene sequence: CDR1 PRHDT, CDR2 FYEKMQ (reference sequence). The genes are TRBV13 and TRBJ2-1, with D unresolved. Sequencing used peripheral blood. This sequence originates from a woman older than 75 with acute or convalescent COVID-19. This chain's CDR3 is CASSLGLGSSEPKQFF. The CDR3 DNA sequence: TGTGCCAGCAGCTTAGGCCTGGGCAGCTCCGAGCCTAAGCAGTTCTTC.